This T cell receptor (beta chain) was retrieved from a study of technical replicates of blood from a handful of donors. Sequencing was performed with immunoSEQ multiplex PCR; in TCRdb, only in-frame clones are kept and a portion is missing. The sample has around 85,000 clones, over 90% seen once. Germline assignment: CDR1 SGHRS and CDR2 YFSETQ. The V and J ends lost 0 bases and 5 bases respectively, with 9 bases between them. The CDR3 is 14 amino acids. The sample consisted of T cells isolated from PBMCs. The gene calls are TRBV5-1 and TRBJ2-1, with D possibly TRBD1 on 6 matching bases. This receptor was obtained from a human donor in good health. The CDR3 spells CASSLAWTDNEQFF. CDR3 nucleotide sequence: TGCGCCAGCAGCTTGGCTTGGACAGACAATGAGCAGTTCTTC.